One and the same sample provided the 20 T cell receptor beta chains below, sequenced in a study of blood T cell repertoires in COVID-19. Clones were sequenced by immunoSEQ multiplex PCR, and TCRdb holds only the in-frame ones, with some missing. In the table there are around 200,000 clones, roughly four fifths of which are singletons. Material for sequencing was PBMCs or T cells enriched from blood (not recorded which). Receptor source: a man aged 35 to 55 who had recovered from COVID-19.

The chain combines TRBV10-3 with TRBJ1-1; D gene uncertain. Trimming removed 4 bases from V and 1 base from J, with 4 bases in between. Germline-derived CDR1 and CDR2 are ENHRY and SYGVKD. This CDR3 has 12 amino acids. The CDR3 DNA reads TGTGCCATCAGTGGGGCGAACACTGAAGCTTTCTTT. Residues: CAISGANTEAFF.

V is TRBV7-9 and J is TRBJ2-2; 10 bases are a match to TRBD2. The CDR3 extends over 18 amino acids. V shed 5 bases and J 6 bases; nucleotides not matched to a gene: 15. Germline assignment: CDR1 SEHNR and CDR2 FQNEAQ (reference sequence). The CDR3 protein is CASSPRERGGLRSGELFF. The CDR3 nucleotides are TGTGCCAGCAGCCCCCGGGAGCGGGGGGGCTTACGGTCCGGGGAGCTGTTTTTT.

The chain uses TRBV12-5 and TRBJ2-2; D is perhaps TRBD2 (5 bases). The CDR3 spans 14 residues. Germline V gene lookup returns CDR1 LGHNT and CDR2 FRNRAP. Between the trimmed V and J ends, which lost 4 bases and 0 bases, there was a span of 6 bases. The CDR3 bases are TGTGCTAGTGGTTCGGGGACGAACACCGGGGAGCTGTTTTTT. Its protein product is CASGSGTNTGELFF.

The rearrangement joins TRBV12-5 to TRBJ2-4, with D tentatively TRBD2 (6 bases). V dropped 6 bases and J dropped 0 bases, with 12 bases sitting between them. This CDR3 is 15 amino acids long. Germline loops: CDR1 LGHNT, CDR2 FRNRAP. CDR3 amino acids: CASGHGTLAKNIQYF. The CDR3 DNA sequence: TGTGCTAGTGGCCATGGGACTTTAGCCAAAAACATTCAGTACTTC.

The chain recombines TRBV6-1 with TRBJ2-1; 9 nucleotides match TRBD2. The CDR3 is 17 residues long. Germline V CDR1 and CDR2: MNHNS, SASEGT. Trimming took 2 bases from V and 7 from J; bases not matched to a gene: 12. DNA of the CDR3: TGTGCCAGCAGTGAATCAGCGGGGGGCGTCCCTTGGAATGAGCAGTTCTTC. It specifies CASSESAGGVPWNEQFF.

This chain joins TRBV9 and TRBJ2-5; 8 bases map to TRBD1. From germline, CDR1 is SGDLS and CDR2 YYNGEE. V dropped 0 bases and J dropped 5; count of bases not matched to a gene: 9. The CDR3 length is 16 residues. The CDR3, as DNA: TGTGCCAGCAGCGTAGATATGGACAGGGTGATGGAGACCCAGTACTTC. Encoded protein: CASSVDMDRVMETQYF.

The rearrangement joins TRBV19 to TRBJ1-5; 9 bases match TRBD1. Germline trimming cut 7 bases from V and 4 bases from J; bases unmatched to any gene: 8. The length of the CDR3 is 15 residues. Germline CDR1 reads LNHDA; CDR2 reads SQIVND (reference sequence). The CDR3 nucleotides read TGTGCCAGTACGACCTTGGACAGGGGAAATCAGCCCCAGCATTTT. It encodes CASTTLDRGNQPQHF.

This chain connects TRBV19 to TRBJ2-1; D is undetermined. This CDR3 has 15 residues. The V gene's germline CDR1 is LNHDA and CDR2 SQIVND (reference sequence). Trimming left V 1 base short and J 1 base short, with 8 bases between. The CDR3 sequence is CASSIAGNSYNEQFF. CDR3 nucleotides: TGTGCCAGTAGTATAGCAGGCAATTCCTACAATGAGCAGTTCTTC.

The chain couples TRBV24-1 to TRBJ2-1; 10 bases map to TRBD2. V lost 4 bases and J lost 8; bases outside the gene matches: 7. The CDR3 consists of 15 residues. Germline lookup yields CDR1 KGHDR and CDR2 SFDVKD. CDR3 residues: CATSDASGRTDEQFF. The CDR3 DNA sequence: TGTGCCACCAGTGACGCTAGCGGGAGAACCGATGAGCAGTTCTTC.

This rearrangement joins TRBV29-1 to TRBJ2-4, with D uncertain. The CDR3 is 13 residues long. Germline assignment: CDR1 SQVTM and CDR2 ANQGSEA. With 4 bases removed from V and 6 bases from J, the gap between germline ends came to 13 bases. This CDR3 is CSVVRQPLNIQYF. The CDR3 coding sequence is TGCAGCGTTGTAAGACAACCCCTAAACATTCAGTACTTC.

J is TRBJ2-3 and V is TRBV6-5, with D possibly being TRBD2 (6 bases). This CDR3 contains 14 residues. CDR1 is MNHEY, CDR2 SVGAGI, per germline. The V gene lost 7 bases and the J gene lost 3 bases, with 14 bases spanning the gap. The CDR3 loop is CASNKGGETDTQYF. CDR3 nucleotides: TGTGCCAGCAACAAGGGCGGGGAGACAGATACGCAGTATTTT.

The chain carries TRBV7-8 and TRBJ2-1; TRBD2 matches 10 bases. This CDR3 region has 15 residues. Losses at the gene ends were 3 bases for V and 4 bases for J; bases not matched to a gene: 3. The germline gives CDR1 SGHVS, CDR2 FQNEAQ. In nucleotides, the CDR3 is TGTGCCAGCAGCTTCCAACTAGCGGGATACAATGAGCAGTTCTTC. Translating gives CASSFQLAGYNEQFF.

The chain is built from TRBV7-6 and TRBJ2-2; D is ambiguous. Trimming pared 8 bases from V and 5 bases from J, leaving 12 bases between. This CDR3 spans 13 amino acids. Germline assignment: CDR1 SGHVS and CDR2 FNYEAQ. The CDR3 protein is CASRRLETGELFF. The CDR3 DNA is TGTGCCAGCCGTAGGCTGGAGACCGGGGAGCTGTTTTTT. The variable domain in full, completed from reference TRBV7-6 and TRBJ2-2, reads GAGVSQSPRYKVTKRGQDVALRCDPISGHVSLYWYRQALGQGPEFLTYFNYEAQQDKSGLPNDRFSAERPEGSISTLTIQRTEQRDSAMYRCASRRLETGELFFGEGSRLTVL.

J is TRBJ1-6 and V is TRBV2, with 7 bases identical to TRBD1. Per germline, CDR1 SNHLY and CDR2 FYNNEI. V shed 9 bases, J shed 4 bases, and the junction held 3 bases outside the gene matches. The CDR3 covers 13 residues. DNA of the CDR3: TGTGCCAGTCAGACAGGGTATAATTCACCCCTCCACTTT. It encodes CASQTGYNSPLHF.

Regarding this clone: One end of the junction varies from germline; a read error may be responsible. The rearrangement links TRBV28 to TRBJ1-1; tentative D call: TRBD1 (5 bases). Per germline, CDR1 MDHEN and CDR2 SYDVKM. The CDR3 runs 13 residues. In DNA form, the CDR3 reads TGTGCCAGCAGTTTATATTCCCCTCCCAGGGTAGGATTT. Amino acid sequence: CASSLYSPPRVGF.

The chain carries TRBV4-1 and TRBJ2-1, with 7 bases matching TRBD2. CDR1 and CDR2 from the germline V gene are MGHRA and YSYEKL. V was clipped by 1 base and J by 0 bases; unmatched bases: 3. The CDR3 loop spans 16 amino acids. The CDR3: CASSQVGGSSYNEQFF. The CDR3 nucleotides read TGCGCCAGCAGCCAAGTGGGCGGGAGCTCCTACAATGAGCAGTTCTTC.

This chain's CDR3 is CASSQDTGKSYGYTF. The CDR3 nucleotides are TGTGCCAGCAGCCAAGATACAGGGAAGAGCTATGGCTACACCTTC. The V gene is TRBV4-2, the J gene TRBJ1-2; perhaps TRBD1 as D (6 bases). V gave up 0 bases and J gave up 4 bases, with 12 bases separating them. The CDR3 spans 15 residues. Germline V lookup: CDR1 LGHNA, CDR2 YNFKEQ.

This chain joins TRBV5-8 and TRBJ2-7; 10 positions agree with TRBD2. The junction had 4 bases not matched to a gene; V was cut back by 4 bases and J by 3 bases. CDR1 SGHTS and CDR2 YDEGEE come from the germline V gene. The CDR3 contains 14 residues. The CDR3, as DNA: TGTGCCAGCAGCATACGGACTAGCGGCTACGAGCAGTACTTC. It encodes CASSIRTSGYEQYF. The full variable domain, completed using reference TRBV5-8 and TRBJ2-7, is EAGVTQSPTHLIKTRGQQATLRCSPISGHTSVYWYQQALGLGLQFLLWYDEGEERNRGNFPPRFSGRQFPNYSSELNVNALELEDSALYLCASSIRTSGYEQYFGPGTRLTVT.

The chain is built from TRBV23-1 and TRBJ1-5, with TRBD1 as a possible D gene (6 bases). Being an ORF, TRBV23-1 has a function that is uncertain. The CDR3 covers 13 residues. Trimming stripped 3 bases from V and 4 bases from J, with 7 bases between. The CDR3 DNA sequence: TGCGCCAGCAGTCATACAGGGAATCAGCCCCAGCATTTT. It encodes CASSHTGNQPQHF.

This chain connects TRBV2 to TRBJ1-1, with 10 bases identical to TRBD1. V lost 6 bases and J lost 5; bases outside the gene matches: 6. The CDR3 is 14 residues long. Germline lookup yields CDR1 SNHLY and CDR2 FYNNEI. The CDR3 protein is CASSADRGRTEAFF. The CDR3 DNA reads TGTGCCAGCAGCGCCGACAGGGGGCGGACTGAAGCTTTCTTT.